Below are 27 T cell receptor beta chains sequenced from a single sample in a study of T-cell memory formation after mild COVID-19. TCRdb passed the 5' RACE reads through MiXCR, listing each CDR3 protein once. The repertoire holds around 300,000 distinct CDR3 sequences, with roughly 13% as singletons. The sample consisted of PBMCs or a T cell subset sorted from them (not recorded which). The receptors originated from a man aged 18 to 35 who had mild COVID-19 (a few samples of this study predate the infection). Cell type and time point are not known.

This clonotype was observed once. The genes are TRBV7-2 and TRBJ2-3; 7 bases line up with TRBD2. J lost 1 base, V lost 7 bases, and 11 bases had no gene match. Germline lookup yields CDR1 SGHTA and CDR2 FQGNSA. The length of the CDR3 is 16 residues. The CDR3 loop reads CASNKVSGVGTDTQYF. In DNA, the CDR3 is TGTGCCAGCAACAAAGTGAGCGGGGTTGGCACAGATACGCAGTATTTT.

The table lists this clonotype with many counts. Here the CDR3 reads CASGPKGSSSQETQYF. Here the CDR3 DNA reads TGCGCCAGCGGCCCGAAGGGGAGTTCCAGCCAAGAGACCCAGTACTTC. V usage is TRBV5-1 and J usage is TRBJ2-5, with D perhaps matching TRBD1 or TRBD2 (5 bases each). Germline V gene sequence: CDR1 SGHRS, CDR2 YFSETQ. V was clipped by 7 bases and J by 1 base, with 20 bases between them. The CDR3 contains 16 residues.

This clonotype showed up just a few times. The chain recombines TRBV4-2 with TRBJ2-1, with D uncertain. Trimming removed 8 bases from V and 0 bases from J, with 11 bases in between. The CDR3 totals 14 residues. The V gene's germline CDR1 is LGHNA and CDR2 YNFKEQ. The CDR3 DNA reads as TGTGCCAGCGGCTGGGTCCGCTCCTACAATGAGCAGTTCTTC. Its translation: CASGWVRSYNEQFF.

In its sample, this clonotype was seen many times. V and J are TRBV7-6 and TRBJ2-2; unclear D gene. Trimming took 5 bases from V and 1 from J, leaving 11 bases between them. CDR1 is SGHVS, CDR2 FNYEAQ, per germline. CDR3 length equals 15 residues. The CDR3 DNA sequence: TGTGCCAGCAGCGACGCACCGGTGAACACCGGGGAGCTGTTTTTT. Its translation: CASSDAPVNTGELFF.

A few counts support this clonotype. This chain uses TRBV7-8 with TRBJ2-2; 7 nucleotides line up with TRBD2. Germline assignment: CDR1 SGHVS and CDR2 FQNEAQ. This CDR3 spans 16 amino acids. V lost 5 bases and J lost 3; bases outside the gene matches: 9. In DNA, the CDR3 is TGTGCCAGCAGCGTAGGTGGCGGGAGCCACACCGGGGAGCTGTTTTTT. Amino acid sequence: CASSVGGGSHTGELFF.

The CDR3 bases are TGTGCCAGCAGCCAAGCTTTTTGGGCAGGGGGTAGCACAGATACGCAGTATTTT. Residues: CASSQAFWAGGSTDTQYF. V is TRBV4-2 and J is TRBJ2-3, with 7 bases that match TRBD1. The CDR3 is 18 residues long. V dropped 1 base and J dropped 0; count of bases not matched to a gene: 10. Germline V gene sequence: CDR1 LGHNA, CDR2 YNFKEQ.

CDR3 sequence reads: CASFRSANEKLFF. In DNA form, the CDR3 reads TGTGCCAGTTTCAGGTCGGCGAATGAAAAACTGTTTTTT. The rearrangement links TRBV18 to TRBJ1-4; no reliable D call. The CDR3 has 13 amino acids. The germline V gene has CDR1 KGHSH and CDR2 LQKENI. V was clipped by 9 bases and J by 5 bases, with 13 bases between them.

This clonotype was counted between two and nine times. The V gene is TRBV19, the J gene TRBJ2-3; the D gene is possibly TRBD2 (5 bases). Trimming took 6 bases from V and 4 from J, leaving 14 bases between them. CDR1 is LNHDA, CDR2 SQIVND, per germline (reference sequence). The CDR3 totals 14 residues. The CDR3 DNA is TGTGCCAGTAGCAGCGGACCAGATGCAGATACGCAGTATTTT. This translates into CASSSGPDADTQYF.

The rearrangement links TRBV4-1 to TRBJ2-1; D unclear. V dropped 1 base and J dropped 6 bases, with 7 bases sitting between them. The germline gives CDR1 MGHRA, CDR2 YSYEKL. CDR3 length: 13 residues. CDR3 loop: CASSQGQLNEQFF. CDR3 DNA sequence: TGCGCCAGCAGCCAAGGGCAGCTCAATGAGCAGTTCTTC.

V and J are TRBV6-5 and TRBJ1-1; D possibly corresponds to TRBD1 (5 bases). The V end lost 0 bases, the J end lost 7 bases, and 9 bases lay between the germline ends. The CDR3 spans 13 residues. Germline CDR1 is MNHEY and CDR2 is SVGAGI. Here the CDR3 reads CASSYSPGVEAFF. CDR3 nucleotides: TGTGCCAGCAGTTACTCGCCGGGGGTTGAAGCTTTCTTT.

J is TRBJ1-2 and V is TRBV7-9, with TRBD1 identical over 7 bases. Germline lookup yields CDR1 SEHNR and CDR2 FQNEAQ (reference sequence). The CDR3 loop spans 14 amino acids. V was pared by 5 bases and J by 4 bases, with 7 bases of the junction left unmatched. CDR3 sequence reads: CASSRGTAGYGYTF. The CDR3 bases are TGTGCCAGCAGCAGGGGGACAGCCGGCTATGGCTACACCTTC.

V usage is TRBV19 and J usage is TRBJ2-4; no firm D call. The CDR3 runs to 16 residues. V lost 9 bases, J lost 0 bases, and 18 bases lay in between. CDR1 is LNHDA and CDR2 is SQIVND in the germline V gene (reference sequence). CDR3 sequence reads: CASSGVNLLAKNIQYF. In DNA, the CDR3 is TGTGCCAGCTCCGGCGTGAACCTTCTAGCCAAAAACATTCAGTACTTC.

This clonotype has just a few counts. DNA for the CDR3: TGTGCCAGCAGTCGGACAGGGGTAGGCTCCTACAATGAGCAGTTCTTC. This encodes CASSRTGVGSYNEQFF. This chain uses TRBV6-6 with TRBJ2-1, with 9 bases matching TRBD1. The CDR3 runs 16 residues. Germline assignment: CDR1 MNHNY and CDR2 SVGAGI (reference sequence). V trimming: 5 bases; J trimming: 0 bases; junction bases outside the gene matches: 5.

This clonotype was detected a few times. The V and J genes are TRBV7-8 and TRBJ2-3; D ambiguous. CDR3 size: 16 residues. Germline CDR1 is SGHVS and CDR2 is FQNEAQ. V was trimmed by 2 bases and J by 1 base, leaving 13 bases between them. The CDR3 loop is CASSLRPRTGTDTQYF. In nucleotides, the CDR3 is TGTGCCAGCAGCTTAAGGCCCCGAACAGGCACAGATACGCAGTATTTT.

The V call is TRBV4-1, the J call TRBJ2-5; the match to TRBD2 covers 11 bases. The V segment lost 3 bases and the J segment 2 bases; nucleotides outside the gene matches: 2. The length of the CDR3 is 15 residues. Germline V gene lookup returns CDR1 MGHRA and CDR2 YSYEKL. The CDR3 nucleotides are TGCGCCAGCAGCCAGGTAGCGGGGGGGCAAGAGACCCAGTACTTC. It encodes CASSQVAGGQETQYF.

The CDR3 here is CASSFSSGGAGEQFF. The CDR3 DNA is TGTGCCAGCAGTTTTTCCAGCGGGGGGGCCGGTGAGCAGTTCTTC. The rearrangement joins TRBV12-3 or TRBV12-4 to TRBJ2-1; 10 bases line up with TRBD2. V shed 3 bases and J 9 bases; nucleotides not matched to a gene: 8. The CDR3 is made up of 15 amino acids.

This clonotype was detected only a few times. This chain links TRBV3-1 with TRBJ2-5; 7 bases map to TRBD2. The CDR3 contains 14 residues. V dropped 8 bases and J dropped 2; count of bases not matched to a gene: 8. From germline, CDR1 is LGHDT and CDR2 YNNKEL (reference sequence). The CDR3 sequence is CASLDRGVQETQYF. In nucleotides, the CDR3 is TGTGCCAGCCTAGATCGGGGGGTTCAAGAGACCCAGTACTTC.

This clonotype was observed a handful of times. The J gene is TRBJ2-1, the V gene TRBV12-3 or TRBV12-4; 7 positions agree with TRBD1. V trimming: 4 bases; J trimming: 15 bases; junction bases outside the gene matches: 6. This CDR3 has 11 residues. The CDR3 nucleotides are TGTGCCAGCAGTTCAGGGACAGTGGCGTTCTTC. Its protein is CASSSGTVAFF.

This clonotype was found a few times. The chain combines TRBV19 with TRBJ2-3; D gene unclear. Germline V gene data show CDR1 as LNHDA and CDR2 as SQIVND (reference sequence). V was shortened by 3 bases and J by 0 bases, with 7 bases between the two germline ends. The CDR3 contains 14 residues. The CDR3 here is CASSIMLSTDTQYF. The DNA of the CDR3 is TGTGCCAGTAGTATCATGCTCAGCACAGATACGCAGTATTTT.

J is TRBJ1-2 and V is TRBV9; D is ambiguous. The CDR3 extends over 17 amino acids. Trimming removed 0 bases from V and 6 bases from J, with 21 bases in between. CDR1 is SGDLS and CDR2 is YYNGEE in the germline V gene. The CDR3 loop reads CASSVGAMYGRRNGYTF. CDR3 DNA: TGTGCCAGCAGCGTAGGGGCGATGTACGGACGGAGGAATGGCTACACCTTC. Looking up the rest from reference TRBV9 and TRBJ1-2 gives the full variable domain: DSGVTQTPKHLITATGQRVTLRCSPRSGDLSVYWYQQSLDQGLQFLIQYYNGEERAKGNILERFSAQQFPDLHSELNLSSLELGDSALYFCASSVGAMYGRRNGYTFGSGTRLTVV.

This clonotype was detected only a few times. The chain is built from TRBV5-5 and TRBJ2-7; possibly TRBD1 or TRBD2 for D (5 bases each). In germline, CDR1 is SGHKS, CDR2 YYEKEE (reference sequence). Trimming stripped 7 bases from V and 3 bases from J, with 14 bases between. This CDR3 is built from 13 residues. For the CDR3, the DNA is TGTGCCAGCGGGACGTGGGGCAGCTACGAGCAGTACTTC. This codes for CASGTWGSYEQYF.

The rearrangement uses TRBV7-2 and TRBJ2-7; 15 positions match TRBD2. The CDR3 runs 17 residues. V shed 7 bases and J 1 base; nucleotides not matched to a gene: 8. CDR1 SGHTA and CDR2 FQGNSA come from the germline V gene. This CDR3 is CASKAGTSGGLSYEQYF. CDR3 sequence (DNA): TGTGCCAGCAAAGCCGGGACTAGCGGGGGGCTGTCCTACGAGCAGTACTTC.

V is TRBV10-2 and J is TRBJ1-4, with D hard to call. Germline V gives CDR1 WSHSY, CDR2 SAAADI. Trimming took off 0 bases at V and 8 bases at J, with 13 bases between the two ends. This CDR3 is built from 15 residues. The CDR3 loop reads CASSESVRYPEKLFF. The CDR3 DNA reads as TGCGCCAGCAGTGAGTCGGTTCGGTACCCCGAAAAACTGTTTTTT.

This clonotype was detected a few times. The rearrangement links TRBV7-9 to TRBJ1-6, with TRBD1 as a possible D gene (6 bases). The germline V and J ends were trimmed by 6 bases and 7 bases, with 13 bases remaining between them. The V gene's germline CDR1 is SEHNR and CDR2 FQNEAQ (reference sequence). The CDR3 sequence is 14 residues long. CDR3 bases: TGTGCCAGCAGTCGGGACACGGAGAATTCACCCCTCCACTTT. Its translation is CASSRDTENSPLHF.

This clonotype was recorded a few times. The V call is TRBV3-1, the J call TRBJ1-2; 8 nucleotides line up with TRBD1. Germline loops: CDR1 LGHDT, CDR2 YNNKEL (reference sequence). With V trimmed by 4 bases and J by 2 bases, 9 bases remained unmatched. This CDR3 is built from 16 residues. CDR3 loop: CASSRLPQGVNYGYTF. CDR3 nucleotide sequence: TGTGCCAGCAGCCGACTCCCACAGGGGGTGAACTATGGCTACACCTTC.

The V gene is TRBV7-2, the J gene TRBJ2-3; 9 bases line up with TRBD1. The CDR3 is 16 residues long. Germline V gives CDR1 SGHTA, CDR2 FQGNSA. J was trimmed by 4 bases and V by 4 bases; bases with no gene match: 9. CDR3 in DNA: TGTGCCAGCAGCTACCTAGGGACAGGGTCTGCAGATACGCAGTATTTT. It codes for CASSYLGTGSADTQYF.

A few counts support this clonotype. The chain has TRBV9 and TRBJ2-5, with D unresolved. The CDR3 totals 13 residues. Germline values: CDR1 SGDLS, CDR2 YYNGEE. The germline V and J ends were trimmed by 4 bases and 6 bases, with 13 bases remaining between them. CDR3 nucleotides: TGTGCCAGCAGCCCCCCAGAGTTGAAGACCCAGTACTTC. Translating gives CASSPPELKTQYF.